The rows below give T cell receptor beta chains drawn from one sample of a study of cytomegalovirus exposure and HLA in healthy donors. Data came from immunoSEQ multiplex PCR; TCRdb stores just in-frame clones and leaves some out. The sample contains 150,000 to 200,000 clones, roughly 80% of which appear only once. Sequenced input: PBMCs. These receptor sequences come from a male donor in good health and CMV-seropositive. Each CDR3 is given with its conserved first and last residue. Each record gives: D gene, J gene, V gene, clone size, CDR3 DNA, CDR3 protein. The D gene is left open where the match is weak. Where a row states a size, it is once, few, many or the class of an expanded clone; other rows omit it.

NA TRBJ2-3 TRBV29-1 NA TGCAGCGTTAAAACCCCGGGAGCCACAGATACGCAGTATTTT CSVKTPGATDTQYF
NA TRBJ2-6 TRBV7-2 NA TGTGCCAGCAGCTTCCTTCCGCACTCGTCCGGGGCCAACGTCCTGACTTTC CASSFLPHSSGANVLTF
NA TRBJ1-5 TRBV27 NA TGTGCCAGCAGACCTACAGGGAATCAGCCCCAGCATTTT CASRPTGNQPQHF
TRBD1 TRBJ1-1 TRBV14 NA TGTGCCAGCAGCCAAGACAGGGGGCCAGGGTTGAACACTGAAGCTTTCTTT CASSQDRGPGLNTEAFF
TRBD1 TRBJ1-1 TRBV5-1 NA TGCGCCAGCAGCCCTGGACAGGGTAAAGAAGCTTTCTTT CASSPGQGKEAFF
TRBD1 TRBJ2-7 TRBV11-2 NA TGTGCCAGCAGCTATTGGGGGCCGGGACAGTTGTCAACCTACGAGCAGTACTTC CASSYWGPGQLSTYEQYF
TRBD2 TRBJ2-2 TRBV7-8 NA TGTGCCAGCAGCTTTGAAGGCGGGGGGGCCTCGGGGGAGCTGTTTTTT CASSFEGGGASGELFF
NA TRBJ2-3 TRBV18 NA TGTGCCAGCTCACCGAACTCCGGGACTAGCACAGATACGCAGTATTTT CASSPNSGTSTDTQYF
TRBD1 TRBJ1-1 TRBV4-3 NA TGCGCCAGCAGCCGATACGGGACAGGGATAACTGAAGCTTTCTTT CASSRYGTGITEAFF
TRBD2 TRBJ2-3 TRBV6-5 few TGTGCCAGCAGTTACTCCGCTAGCGGGAGTACAGATACGCAGTATTTT CASSYSASGSTDTQYF
TRBD2 TRBJ2-5 TRBV10-3 NA TGTGCCATCAGTGAGTTCCAGGGACTAGCGGGGGCTAAAGAGACCCAGTACTTC CAISEFQGLAGAKETQYF
NA TRBJ2-1 TRBV19 NA TGTGCCAGTGCCAGGAGGGGACCTAACAATGAGCAGTTCTTC CASARRGPNNEQFF
NA TRBJ1-5 TRBV6-5 NA TGTGCCAGCAGCGACCGTCCACCCGCGGGGCAGCCCCAGCATTTT CASSDRPPAGQPQHF
NA TRBJ1-1 TRBV9 NA TGTGCCAGCAGCGTAGCTAACAGCATGAACACTGAAGCTTTCTTT CASSVANSMNTEAFF
NA TRBJ1-1 TRBV28 NA TGTGCCAGCACCCCTTGGGGGGGCATAAACACTGAAGCTTTCTTT CASTPWGGINTEAFF
NA TRBJ1-1 TRBV5-1 once TGCGCCAGCAGCCCCGGGGAGGGTGGGAACACTGAAGCTTTCTTT CASSPGEGGNTEAFF
TRBD1 TRBJ2-1 TRBV5-1 NA TGCGCCAGCAGCTCCCTCACAGGGGAACTCTACAATGAGCAGTTCTTC CASSSLTGELYNEQFF
TRBD1 TRBJ2-4 TRBV10-3 NA TGTGCCATCAGTGAGTCAGGGGGGGACAGGGGAGTTCAGGTTCAGTACTTC CAISESGGDRGVQVQYF
NA TRBJ2-7 TRBV9 NA TGTGCCATCAGGTACTACGAGCAGTACTTC CAIRYYEQYF
NA TRBJ1-2 TRBV25-1 many TGTGCCAGCAGTGAACGAGGGAGTGGCTACACCTTC CASSERGSGYTF
TRBD1 TRBJ1-5 TRBV30 NA TGTGCCTGGAGTGGACAGGGGGACCAGCCCCAGCATTTT CAWSGQGDQPQHF
TRBD1 TRBJ1-2 TRBV27 NA TGTGCCAGCAGTTTACTAGGACAGGGGGCACATGGCTACACCTTC CASSLLGQGAHGYTF
NA TRBJ1-2 TRBV18 NA TGTGCCAGCTCACCACCGGCGGGAACCTATGGCTACACCTTC CASSPPAGTYGYTF
NA TRBJ2-2 TRBV5-4 NA TGTGCCAGCAGCACAATCGGGCGGGTACACGGGGAGCTGTTTTTT CASSTIGRVHGELFF
NA TRBJ1-5 TRBV6-5 NA TGTGCCAGCGGGGGGGATATCAATCAGCCCCAGCATTTT CASGGDINQPQHF
NA TRBJ2-3 TRBV10-3 NA TGTGCCATCAGTCCTACCTCCGAGATCCCGGGGTATTTT CAISPTSEIPGYF
NA TRBJ1-4 TRBV7-8 NA TGTGCCAGCAGCTTATATACGTTAGGAGGGTCTCCAGATGATGGACTGTTTTTT CASSLYTLGGSPDDGLFF
TRBD2 TRBJ2-7 TRBV5-4 NA TGTGCCAGCAGCCAGGGACTAGGCGGGATCTACGAGCAGTACTTC CASSQGLGGIYEQYF
NA TRBJ2-3 TRBV5-1 NA TGCGCCAGCAGCTTCTCGGAGAGCACAGATACGCAGTATTTT CASSFSESTDTQYF
NA TRBJ1-1 TRBV19 NA TGTGCCAGTAGTCCTCGGTTGGTGAACACTGAAGCTTTCTTT CASSPRLVNTEAFF
NA TRBJ1-6 TRBV7-9 NA TGTGCCAGCAGTTACGACGGGGGTTCACCCCTCCACTTT CASSYDGGSPLHF
TRBD1 TRBJ2-7 TRBV10-1 once TGCGCCAGCAGCCCGACAGGGGGCTACGAGCAGTACTTC CASSPTGGYEQYF
NA TRBJ2-1 TRBV12-5 NA TGTGCTAGTGGTTTGGATAAAACAAACAGGGAATGGCAGTTCTTC CASGLDKTNREWQFF
NA TRBJ2-3 TRBV5-1 few TGCGCCAGCAGCTTGGTTCTGGGCCCGGGGGGCACAGATACGCAGTATTTT CASSLVLGPGGTDTQYF
NA TRBJ2-7 TRBV19 NA TGTGCCAGTAGCTTTGAAACGGGGTCCTCCTACGAGCAGTACTTC CASSFETGSSYEQYF
NA TRBJ1-1 TRBV4-1 NA TGCGCCAGCAGCCAACGGGCGGCCCCGGGACACCCTAAGGCAGAAGCTTTCTTT CASSQRAAPGHPKAEAFF
TRBD2 TRBJ2-3 TRBV13 NA TGTGCCAGCCGCACTTGGGGCGGGAGCTCAGATACGCAGTATTTT CASRTWGGSSDTQYF
NA TRBJ2-1 TRBV27 NA TGTGCCAGCAGCTATCACGGCTTTGGGACAGAGCAGTTCTTC CASSYHGFGTEQFF
NA TRBJ1-2 TRBV7-2 NA TGTGCCAGCAGCGAAAGCACCGACGGGTATGGCTACACCTTC CASSESTDGYGYTF
NA TRBJ2-7 TRBV6-6 NA TGTGCCAGCAGTCAGCAACTAGGTGGCGACGAGCAGTACTTC CASSQQLGGDEQYF
TRBD1 TRBJ2-2 TRBV5-1 NA TGCGCCAGCAGCTTCTCGGGACAGGGCACCGGGGAGCTGTTTTTT CASSFSGQGTGELFF
NA TRBJ1-1 TRBV10-1 NA TGCGCCAGCAGTGGACAGGTACTGAACACTGAAGCTTTCTTT CASSGQVLNTEAFF
NA TRBJ1-3 TRBV7-6 NA TGTGCCAGCAGCTTAGATCTTCAGGGAGGGCGTGGAAACACCATATATTTT CASSLDLQGGRGNTIYF
NA TRBJ2-2 TRBV7-9 NA TGTGCCAGCAGCTTACGGAGGGAGAACACCGGGGAGCTGTTTTTT CASSLRRENTGELFF
TRBD1 TRBJ1-1 TRBV7-8 NA TGTGCCAGCAGCTTCGGGACAGCCAACACTGAAGCTTTCTTT CASSFGTANTEAFF
NA TRBJ1-5 TRBV28 NA TGTGCCAGCAGTTTGGGAGGCAATAGCAATCAGCCCCAGCATTTT CASSLGGNSNQPQHF
TRBD2 TRBJ2-2 TRBV2 NA TGTGCCAGCAGACTAGCGGGAGATACCGGGGAGCTGTTTTTT CASRLAGDTGELFF
TRBD2 TRBJ2-3 TRBV10-3 NA TGTGCCATCGGCCCGGGAGGGAAAACGGGGGATACGCAGTATTTT CAIGPGGKTGDTQYF
NA TRBJ1-1 TRBV19 NA TGTGCCAGTAGTATAGACAGAAATCGGAACACTGAAGCTTTCTTT CASSIDRNRNTEAFF
NA TRBJ2-3 TRBV27 few TGTGCCAGCAGTTTAGTCGGGGGGCGGCTCGGTACGCAGTATTTT CASSLVGGRLGTQYF
NA TRBJ2-1 TRBV30 NA TGTGCCTGGGGGGGCCTGAGCTCCTACAATGAGCAGTTCTTC CAWGGLSSYNEQFF
NA TRBJ1-2 TRBV5-1 NA TGCGCCAGCAGCTTGGTCCGGGGGATGGACTATGGCTACACCTTC CASSLVRGMDYGYTF
NA TRBJ1-1 TRBV4-1 NA TGCGCCAGCAGCCAAGATCGTGGCAGGGCGAGATCCGCTTTCTTT CASSQDRGRARSAFF